The present entry profiles one T cell receptor beta chain with its context. The antigen this receptor binds is unknown. No base-level quality is on record; no much larger clone is a single base apart. Preparation of the library involved the immunoSEQ multiplex PCR assay. TCRdb obtained this table from immuneACCESS and retained in-frame rearrangements with V and J assigned. These tables miss some clones; where compared with another copy, unresolved V genes account for less than half of the shortfall, and the remainder is unexplained. Here the sample has 75,000 to 100,000 clones; approximately 94% occur a single time. Less than 0.4% of the sample belongs to the ten largest clones. The sample originates from a study of technical replicates of blood from several donors (dated by TCRdb to about 2017). CDR1 and CDR2 are drawn from the germline V gene: MNHNS, SASEGT. V gives up 3 bases and J gives up 6 bases, and the segment between their germline ends measures 11 bases. The CDR3, cysteine through phenylalanine, is 13 amino acids long. Here the CDR3 DNA is all that survives: 39 bases in frame from base 1.

The sample was T cells isolated from PBMCs. The source is a human donor in good health. The chain couples TRBV6-1 to TRBJ1-2; a tentative D match to TRBD1 spans 6 bases. The CDR3: CASSEQGHHGYTF. Read as DNA, the sequence is TGTGCCAGCAGTGAGCAGGGGCACCATGGCTACACCTTC.